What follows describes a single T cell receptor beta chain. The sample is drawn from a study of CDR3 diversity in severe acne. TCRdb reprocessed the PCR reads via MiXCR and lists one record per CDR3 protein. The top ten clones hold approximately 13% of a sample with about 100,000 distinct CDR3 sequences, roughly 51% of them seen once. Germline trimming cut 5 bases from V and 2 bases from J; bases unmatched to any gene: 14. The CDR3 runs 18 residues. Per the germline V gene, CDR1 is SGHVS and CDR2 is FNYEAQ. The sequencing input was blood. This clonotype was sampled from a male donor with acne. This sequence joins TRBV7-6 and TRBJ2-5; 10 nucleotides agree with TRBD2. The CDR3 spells CASSTGLAEVFEQETQYF. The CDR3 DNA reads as TGTGCCAGCAGCACCGGACTAGCGGAGGTCTTCGAGCAAGAGACCCAGTACTTC.